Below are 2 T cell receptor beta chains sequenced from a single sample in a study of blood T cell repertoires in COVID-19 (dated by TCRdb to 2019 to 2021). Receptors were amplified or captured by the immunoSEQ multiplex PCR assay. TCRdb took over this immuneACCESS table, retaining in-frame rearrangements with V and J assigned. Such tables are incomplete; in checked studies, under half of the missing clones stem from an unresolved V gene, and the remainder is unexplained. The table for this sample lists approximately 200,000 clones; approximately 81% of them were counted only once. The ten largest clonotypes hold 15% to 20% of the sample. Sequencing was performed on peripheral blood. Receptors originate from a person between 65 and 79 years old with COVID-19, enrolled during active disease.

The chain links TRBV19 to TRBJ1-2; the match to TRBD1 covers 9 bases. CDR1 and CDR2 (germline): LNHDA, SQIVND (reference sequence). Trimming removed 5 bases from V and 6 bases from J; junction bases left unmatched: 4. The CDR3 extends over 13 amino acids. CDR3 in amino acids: CASSLDRGDGYTF. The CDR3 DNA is TGTGCCAGTAGTTTGGACAGGGGTGATGGCTACACCTTC.

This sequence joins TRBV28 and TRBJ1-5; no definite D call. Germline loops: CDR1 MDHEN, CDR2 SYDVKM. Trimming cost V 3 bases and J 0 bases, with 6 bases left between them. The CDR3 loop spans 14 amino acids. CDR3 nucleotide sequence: TGTGCCAGCAGTTTCAGTTATAGCAATCAGCCCCAGCATTTT. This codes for CASSFSYSNQPQHF.